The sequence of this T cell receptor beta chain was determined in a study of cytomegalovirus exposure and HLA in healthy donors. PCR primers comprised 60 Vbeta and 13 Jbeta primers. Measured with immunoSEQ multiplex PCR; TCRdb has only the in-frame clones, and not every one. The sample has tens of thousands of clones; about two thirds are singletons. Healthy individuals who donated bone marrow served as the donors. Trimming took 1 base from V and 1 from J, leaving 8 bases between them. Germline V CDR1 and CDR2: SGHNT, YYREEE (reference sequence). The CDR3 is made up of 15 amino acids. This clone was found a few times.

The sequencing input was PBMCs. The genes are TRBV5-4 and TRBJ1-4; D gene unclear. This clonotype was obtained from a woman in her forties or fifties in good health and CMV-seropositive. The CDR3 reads CASSLRTETNEKLFF. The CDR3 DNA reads TGTGCCAGCAGCTTGCGAACAGAAACTAATGAAAAACTGTTTTTT.